This T cell receptor (beta chain) was obtained from a study of blood T cell repertoires in COVID-19. Generated by immunoSEQ multiplex PCR, the TCRdb table keeps only in-frame clones and is missing some. In the table there are more than 100,000 clones, approximately 84% of which are singletons. Per the germline V gene, CDR1 is LGHDT and CDR2 is YNNKEL (reference sequence). Trimming left V 8 bases short and J 4 bases short, with 17 bases between. The CDR3 length is 14 residues. This TCR was sampled from a woman older than 75 with acute or convalescent COVID-19. V gene TRBV3-1 (or the pseudogene TRBV3-2) combines with J gene TRBJ1-2, with D perhaps TRBD1 (5 bases). Sequencing input: peripheral blood. DNA for the CDR3: TGTGCCAGCGAAAACCGGGACGGGGGCTATGGCTACACCTTC. Its protein is CASENRDGGYGYTF.